This paragraph reports one T cell receptor (beta chain). The data were taken from a study of blood T cell repertoires in COVID-19. Study members were between roughly 18 and 100 years old and lived in some 26 US regions. Participants had their cohort set by participant-reported clinical history. Recovery among Cohort 3 donors was established by two negative PCRs, clearance, or symptom resolution. Germline CDR1 and CDR2: SGHAT and FQNNGV. V trimming: 5 bases; J trimming: 6 bases; junction bases outside the gene matches: 10. CDR3 length: 16 residues. As originally analysed: Quantification of nucleated cells was approximated via reference gene primer amplification. Some clones are missing from TCRdb's copy, which holds only in-frame ones; the method was immunoSEQ multiplex PCR. V and J calls and clone size are given by that table; D and trimming were obtained from the DNA. This table holds about 250,000 clones, about nine tenths found once.

The TCR sequence derives from a man aged 35-49 years who had recovered from COVID-19. The sample comprised PBMCs or T cells enriched from blood (not recorded which). The chain is built from TRBV11-2 and TRBJ2-1; the match to TRBD2 covers 10 bases. The CDR3 nucleotides read TGTGCCAGCAGCCGAGCGGGGGGGCCTTTGTCCAATGAGCAGTTCTTC. Translation: CASSRAGGPLSNEQFF.